This T cell receptor (beta chain) is from a study of cytomegalovirus exposure and HLA in healthy donors (dated by TCRdb to between 2016 and 2019). For the wider study: According to a later analysis, one platform produced both the approximately 110 validation repertoires and the roughly 650 repertoires of the first cohort. The aim of the study was to test whether cataloging public T cell receptors could identify signatures of past pathogen exposure. Besides the first cohort of under 700 subjects, a separate validation cohort made up of roughly 130 different subjects was used. To predict cytomegalovirus infection status, the study brought together high-throughput TCR immunosequencing, statistical association of individual TCRs with disease status, and machine learning. General study outcomes and caveats: A later analysis lacked HLA typing for the validation cohort, so it scored co-occurrence in that cohort across all 120 repertoires. According to the authors, the approach could potentially be generalized to other disease states and immunological phenotypes. In vitro tests confirmed that a few of the cytomegalovirus-associated TCR beta chains recognize cytomegalovirus antigens. In both the original and validation cohorts, the classifier was reported to diagnose cytomegalovirus status with high specificity and sensitivity. The study listed approximately 150 TCR beta chains as associated with cytomegalovirus. Subsequent analysis determined that TCRs grouped into clusters in the first cohort also showed a tendency toward co-occurrence across the approximately 110 validation repertoires, and approximately 93% of cluster scores exceeded 0. Most TCR sequences were observed very rarely across donors, whereas some public TCRs were present in many individuals.

Library creation used the immunoSEQ multiplex PCR assay. From the authors' description of their analysis: A statistical classification framework was built for diagnosing cytomegalovirus status from the catalog of TCR beta chain sequences. TCRdb mirrors the immuneACCESS table, restricted to in-frame sequences. Some clones are absent from its copies; in checked studies, under half trace to an unresolved V gene, and the reason for the others is unknown. Clone size and the V and J calls come from that table; the DNA yielded D and trimming. This sample gives some 200,000 clones in total; approximately 80% of them show up just once. Around 15% of the sample is held by the ten biggest clonotypes. The donors belonged to the validation cohort of about 120 subjects, which was separate from the 666-subject first cohort. Worth noting for this clone: The target of this receptor is not known. Base quality data are lacking; no much larger clone is found one base away.

The germline V gene encodes CDR1 SGDLS and CDR2 YYNGEE. The CDR3 measures 13 amino acids from cysteine to phenylalanine. Just the 39-base CDR3 DNA is kept, in frame starting at base 1. V and J lose 0 bases and 4 bases, and a span of 4 bases separates them. The specimen sequenced was PBMCs. In this chain, TRBV9 is recombined with TRBJ2-2; no confident D gene assignment can be made. The source of this sequence is a woman aged 25 to 45 in good health and CMV-seropositive. The CDR3 protein: CASSVGGTGELFF. In nucleotide form, the sequence is TGTGCCAGCAGCGTAGGAGGCACCGGGGAGCTGTTTTTT.